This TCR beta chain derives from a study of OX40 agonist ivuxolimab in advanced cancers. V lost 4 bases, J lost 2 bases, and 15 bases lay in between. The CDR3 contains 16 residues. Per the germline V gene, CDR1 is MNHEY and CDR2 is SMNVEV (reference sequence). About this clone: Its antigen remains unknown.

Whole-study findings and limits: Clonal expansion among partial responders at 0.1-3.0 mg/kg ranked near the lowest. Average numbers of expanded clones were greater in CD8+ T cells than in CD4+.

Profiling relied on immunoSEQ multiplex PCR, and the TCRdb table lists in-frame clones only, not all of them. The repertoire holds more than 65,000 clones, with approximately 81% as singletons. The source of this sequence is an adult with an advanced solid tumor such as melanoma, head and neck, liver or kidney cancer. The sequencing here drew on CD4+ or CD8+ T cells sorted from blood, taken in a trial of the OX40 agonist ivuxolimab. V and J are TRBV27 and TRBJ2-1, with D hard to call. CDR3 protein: CASSSFVRKTYNEQFF. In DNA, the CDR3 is TGTGCCAGCAGTTCTTTTGTGCGGAAAACCTACAATGAGCAGTTCTTC.